One and the same sample provided the 23 T cell receptor beta chains below, sequenced in a study of control samples from healthy donors and cancer patients. Some clones are missing from TCRdb's copy, which holds only in-frame ones; the method was immunoSEQ multiplex PCR. The sample lists 110,000 to 150,000 clones; about nine tenths were seen once. The sample comprised blood. Receptors originate from a man aged 25 to 40 in good health.

The V gene is TRBV2, the J gene TRBJ1-6; D is possibly TRBD1 (6 bases). Trimming stripped 6 bases from V and 2 bases from J, with 11 bases between. The CDR3 spans 15 residues. CDR1 is SNHLY and CDR2 is FYNNEI in the germline V gene. As DNA, the CDR3 is TGTGCCAGCAGCCCTAGGGACACCTATAATTCACCCCTCCACTTT. Amino acid sequence: CASSPRDTYNSPLHF.

The chain has TRBV6-4 and TRBJ2-5; 12 nucleotides align to TRBD2. CDR1 is MRHNA and CDR2 is SNTAGT in the germline V gene. V was clipped by 3 bases and J by 5 bases; unmatched bases: 4. The length of the CDR3 is 15 residues. The CDR3 region has the DNA TGTGCCAGCAGTGATGGGACTAGCGGGCTGGAGACCCAGTACTTC. Translated, it gives CASSDGTSGLETQYF.

The V and J genes are TRBV3-1 (or the pseudogene TRBV3-2) and TRBJ2-3; a weak D match, TRBD2 (5 bases). The CDR3 runs to 12 residues. V was shortened by 4 bases and J by 7 bases, with 9 bases between the two germline ends. Germline V gene lookup returns CDR1 LGHDT and CDR2 YNNKEL (reference sequence). The CDR3 sequence: CASSRGRNTQYF. CDR3 nucleotides: TGTGCCAGCAGCCGAGGGAGAAATACGCAGTATTTT.

The chain joins TRBV5-1 to TRBJ2-3; either TRBD1 or TRBD2 may fit D (6 bases each). CDR3 size: 15 residues. V lost 3 bases, J lost 0 bases, and 11 bases lay in between. Germline V gives CDR1 SGHRS, CDR2 YFSETQ. The CDR3 protein is CASSSGATSTDTQYF. CDR3 nucleotides: TGCGCCAGCAGCTCGGGGGCCACTAGCACAGATACGCAGTATTTT.

The J gene is TRBJ2-7, the V gene TRBV11-3, with 9 positions matching TRBD1. Germline values: CDR1 SGHNT, CDR2 YENEEA. V shed 6 bases, J shed 3 bases, and the junction held 6 bases outside the gene matches. The CDR3 covers 14 residues. CDR3 DNA: TGTGCCAGCAGGGTCGGGACAGGGAACTACGAGCAGTACTTC. Its protein is CASRVGTGNYEQYF.

The chain combines TRBV4-2 with TRBJ1-3; D gene ambiguous. Per the germline V gene, CDR1 is LGHNA and CDR2 is YNFKEQ. V lost 0 bases and J 2 bases, leaving 8 bases between the germline ends. The CDR3 extends over 15 amino acids. DNA for the CDR3: TGTGCCAGCAGCCAAGACCCTAGCCCTGGAAACACCATATATTTT. It encodes CASSQDPSPGNTIYF.

This clone appeared once. The CDR3 DNA sequence: TGTGCCACCACCGGGACAGCCCAAGAGACCCAGTACTTC. The encoded protein is CATTGTAQETQYF. The rearrangement joins TRBV15 to TRBJ2-5, with TRBD1 identical over 7 bases. With V trimmed by 7 bases and J by 1 base, 3 bases remained unmatched. The CDR3 runs 13 residues. Germline V lookup: CDR1 LNHNV, CDR2 YYDKDF (reference sequence).

The CDR3 reads CASSGDRSRLTEAFF. The DNA of the CDR3 is TGTGCCAGCAGTGGCGACAGGTCGAGGCTCACTGAAGCTTTCTTT. The J gene is TRBJ1-1, the V gene TRBV6-2 or TRBV6-3, with D perhaps matching TRBD1 (6 bases). V lost 5 bases and J 4 bases, leaving 17 bases between the germline ends. Germline V lookup: CDR1 MNHEY, CDR2 SVGEGT. The CDR3 extends over 15 amino acids.

The chain uses TRBV27 and TRBJ1-1, with D possibly matching TRBD1 (6 bases). This CDR3 comprises 13 residues. The V gene's germline CDR1 is MNHEY and CDR2 SMNVEV (reference sequence). V was pared by 3 bases and J by 5 bases, with 10 bases between. As DNA, the CDR3 is TGTGCCAGCAGTTTCACAGGGCAAACTGAAGCTTTCTTT. Its translation is CASSFTGQTEAFF.

This chain uses TRBV3-1 (or the pseudogene TRBV3-2) with TRBJ2-7; 8 bases align to TRBD1. V lost 4 bases, J lost 5 bases, and 1 base stayed unmatched. CDR1 is LGHDT and CDR2 is YNNKEL in the germline V gene (reference sequence). The CDR3 is made up of 12 amino acids. The CDR3 loop is CASSRQGNEQYF. DNA for the CDR3: TGTGCCAGCAGCCGACAGGGGAACGAGCAGTACTTC.

The chain recombines TRBV2 with TRBJ1-6; TRBD1 matches 7 bases. This CDR3 has 17 residues. J was trimmed by 9 bases and V by 3 bases; bases with no gene match: 14. The germline V gene has CDR1 SNHLY and CDR2 FYNNEI. CDR3 sequence reads: CASSERQGSEAGSPLHF. The CDR3, as DNA: TGTGCCAGCAGTGAGAGACAGGGTTCCGAGGCCGGTTCACCCCTCCACTTT.

J is TRBJ2-5 and V is TRBV5-4, with 8 bases fitting TRBD2. The CDR3 spans 17 residues. Germline CDR1 is SGHNT and CDR2 is YYREEE (reference sequence). V was pared by 4 bases and J by 4 bases, with 15 bases of the junction left unmatched. CDR3 protein: CASSPGVLADVRETQYF. The CDR3 DNA follows: TGTGCCAGCAGCCCCGGGGTACTAGCGGATGTTAGAGAGACCCAGTACTTC.

The chain has TRBV27 and TRBJ2-3; D gene unclear. Germline V gives CDR1 MNHEY, CDR2 SMNVEV (reference sequence). The CDR3 runs to 13 residues. V lost 6 bases and J lost 3, with 10 bases in between. CDR3 sequence reads: CASSPRWTDTQYF. Here the CDR3 DNA reads TGTGCCAGCAGCCCAAGGTGGACAGATACGCAGTATTTT.

The rearrangement links TRBV4-1 to TRBJ1-1; possibly TRBD1 for D (6 bases). In germline, CDR1 is MGHRA, CDR2 YSYEKL. The ends were cut back, 0 bases at V and 4 bases at J, with 12 bases in the middle. CDR3 length: 15 residues. The CDR3 nucleotides read TGCGCCAGCAGCCAAGATAAGGGGGGGGTCACTGAAGCTTTCTTT. Protein: CASSQDKGGVTEAFF.

The chain recombines TRBV5-1 with TRBJ1-1; unclear D gene. There are 15 residues in the CDR3. Trimming cost V 2 bases and J 1 base, with 12 bases left between them. From germline, CDR1 is SGHRS and CDR2 YFSETQ. CDR3 DNA sequence: TGCGCCAGCAGCTTCTCACCGGGCCAGAACACTGAAGCTTTCTTT. It specifies CASSFSPGQNTEAFF.

Only one count was recorded for this clone. The J gene is TRBJ1-4, the V gene TRBV7-9, with 12 bases aligning to TRBD1. The trim removed 4 bases at V and 0 bases at J, leaving 6 bases unmatched. The CDR3 loop spans 18 amino acids. CDR1 SEHNR and CDR2 FQNEAQ come from the germline V gene (reference sequence). For the CDR3, the DNA is TGTGCCAGCAGCTACCGGGACAGGGGGCGATCAACTAATGAAAAACTGTTTTTT. Protein sequence: CASSYRDRGRSTNEKLFF. Full variable domain (rest looked up from reference TRBV7-9 and TRBJ1-4): DTGVSQNPRHKITKRGQNVTFRCDPISEHNRLYWYRQTLGQGPEFLTYFQNEAQLEKSRLLSDRFSAERPKGSFSTLEIQRTEQGDSAMYLCASSYRDRGRSTNEKLFFGSGTQLSVL.

The genes are TRBV6-2 or TRBV6-3 and TRBJ2-7; no clear D. CDR1 and CDR2 from the germline V gene are MNHEY and SVGEGT. The ends were cut back, 1 base at V and 0 bases at J, with 13 bases in the middle. This CDR3 has 16 amino acids. CDR3 in DNA: TGTGCCAGCAGTTACTTAAGGACGGCCAGCTCCTACGAGCAGTACTTC. Its translation: CASSYLRTASSYEQYF.

The chain recombines TRBV4-1 with TRBJ2-5, with D unresolved. Germline V lookup: CDR1 MGHRA, CDR2 YSYEKL. The CDR3 has 13 residues. The V gene lost 0 bases and the J gene lost 1 base, with 3 bases spanning the gap. The CDR3 reads CASSQEVQETQYF. CDR3 nucleotide sequence: TGCGCCAGCAGCCAAGAGGTCCAAGAGACCCAGTACTTC.

The CDR3 loop is CASSLVGGGAGETQYF. In nucleotides, the CDR3 is TGTGCCAGCAGCTTAGTAGGCGGGGGGGCCGGAGAGACCCAGTACTTC. The rearrangement uses TRBV7-9 and TRBJ2-5; 9 bases match TRBD2. Germline CDR1 and CDR2: SEHNR and FQNEAQ (reference sequence). Trimming removed 1 base from V and 4 bases from J; junction bases left unmatched: 7. This CDR3 contains 16 residues. Full variable domain (missing parts from reference TRBV7-9 and TRBJ2-5): DTGVSQNPRHKITKRGQNVTFRCDPISEHNRLYWYRQTLGQGPEFLTYFQNEAQLEKSRLLSDRFSAERPKGSFSTLEIQRTEQGDSAMYLCASSLVGGGAGETQYFGPGTRLLVL.

The chain is built from TRBV7-2 and TRBJ2-3; D unclear. The CDR3 spans 15 residues. V dropped 1 base and J dropped 4 bases, with 12 bases sitting between them. Germline values: CDR1 SGHTA, CDR2 FQGNSA. In DNA, the CDR3 is TGTGCCAGCAGCTTAGTTTATCCTGGCGCAGATACGCAGTATTTT. Residues: CASSLVYPGADTQYF.

The rearrangement joins TRBV3-1 (or the pseudogene TRBV3-2) to TRBJ2-5; the D is unclear. Per the germline V gene, CDR1 is LGHDT and CDR2 is YNNKEL (reference sequence). With 0 bases removed from V and 5 bases from J, the gap between germline ends came to 4 bases. This CDR3 has 12 residues. The chain's CDR3 is CASSQDWETQYF. In nucleotides, the CDR3 is TGTGCCAGCAGCCAAGACTGGGAGACCCAGTACTTC.

The chain uses TRBV9 and TRBJ1-1; D not resolved. Germline V lookup: CDR1 SGDLS, CDR2 YYNGEE. The CDR3 is made up of 14 amino acids. V was pared by 5 bases and J by 0 bases, with 11 bases between. The CDR3 here is CASSLQVLNTEAFF. CDR3 nucleotide sequence: TGTGCCAGCAGTTTGCAGGTGTTGAACACTGAAGCTTTCTTT.

This sequence joins TRBV6-1 and TRBJ1-5, with D unclear. V lost 1 base and J 4 bases, leaving 17 bases between the germline ends. The CDR3 loop spans 17 amino acids. Looked up from germline, CDR1 is MNHNS and CDR2 is SASEGT. As DNA, the CDR3 is TGTGCCAGCAGTGAAGTACGTAGTCCGATGTGGAATCAGCCCCAGCATTTT. It translates to CASSEVRSPMWNQPQHF.